The source of this T cell receptor beta chain is a study of T-cell memory formation after mild COVID-19. Turning to the study itself: Largely, TCR clusters stayed within a single donor. Study-level points and caveats: Nothing showed for sure that second-wave clones peaking on day 37 were SARS-CoV-2 specific.

The V end was cut by 1 base, the J end by 9 bases, with 19 bases between. The CDR3 sequence is 14 residues long. Germline CDR1 is GTSNPN and CDR2 is SVGIG (reference sequence). This clonotype has at least ten counts. The antigen is undetermined. Using constant-segment primers, 5'RACE produced TCR alpha and TCR beta cDNA libraries carrying sample barcodes and UMIs. MiXCR, run by TCRdb on the 5' RACE reads, gives a single entry per CDR3 protein. This sample has around 440,000 distinct CDR3 sequences, with roughly 20% found just once. Sequenced sample: PBMCs or a T cell subset sorted from them (not recorded which). This sequence was found in an adult woman who had mild COVID-19 (a few samples of this study predate the infection). Cell type and time point are not known. The chain combines TRBV30 with TRBJ2-7, with D possibly called TRBD1 or TRBD2 (5 bases each). DNA of the CDR3: TGTGCCTGGAGTGACCCGGGACGGATCATAGGGCAGTACTTC. Amino acids: CAWSDPGRIIGQYF.